The clone carrying this T cell receptor (beta chain) has a count of ten or more. Its matching antigen is unknown. The source of the sample is a study of T cells in Graves' hyperthyroidism and ophthalmopathy. Study observations and caveats: In validation, the model predicted ophthalmopathy. These predictions came a median approximately 5.9 months before onset.

The TCR beta CDR3 regions underwent amplification using RNA transcripts as the source. Using the HTBI primer set, a first-round RT-PCR was run on the TCR CDR3. TCRdb reanalysed the multiplex PCR reads using MiXCR and keeps one entry per CDR3 protein. The sample shows around 340,000 distinct CDR3 sequences, approximately 18% of them seen only once. Between the trimmed V and J ends, which lost 0 bases and 4 bases, there was a span of 14 bases. This CDR3 has 16 residues. The rearrangement links TRBV12-3 or TRBV12-4 to TRBJ2-3; D perhaps matches TRBD2 (5 bases). Sequencing used blood. This TCR was recovered from a woman in her 30s with Graves' hyperthyroidism that later progressed to Graves' ophthalmopathy. CDR3 amino acids: CASSLASGIGSDTQYF. DNA of the CDR3: TGTGCCAGCAGTTTAGCCTCGGGGATTGGGTCAGATACGCAGTATTTT.